This T cell receptor beta chain emerged from a study of T cell changes during pregnancy in multiple sclerosis. Method: immunoSEQ multiplex PCR; TCRdb's copy keeps in-frame clones and lacks some. The repertoire holds about 79,000 clones, with approximately 92% as singletons. The germline V gene encodes CDR1 SGHTA and CDR2 FQGTGA. V lost 5 bases and J lost 2; bases outside the gene matches: 13. This CDR3 contains 18 residues. This sequence originates from a female donor in good health, enrolled as a control in a pregnancy study. Material: peripheral blood, obtained in the second trimester of pregnancy. The chain carries TRBV7-3 and TRBJ2-2; 8 nucleotides agree with TRBD2. The CDR3 reads CASSRVAGGGLNTGELFF. CDR3 nucleotide sequence: TGTGCCAGCAGCCGAGTTGCCGGGGGGGGCCTCAACACCGGGGAGCTGTTTTTT.